These T cell receptor beta chains were read from a single sample in a study of OX40 agonist ivuxolimab in advanced cancers. The method was immunoSEQ multiplex PCR; TCRdb's version includes in-frame clones alone and lacks a portion of them. Here the sample spans fewer than 20,000 clones, less than 80% being singletons. Material: CD4+ or CD8+ T cells sorted from blood, obtained in a trial of the OX40 agonist ivuxolimab. Receptors originate from an adult with an advanced solid tumor such as melanoma, head and neck, liver or kidney cancer. Both conserved end residues are part of each CDR3. A D gene is named only where the DNA matches it firmly. Clone size is not always given. Where it is, it says once, few, many or a class for expanded clones.

>TRBV7-8|TRBJ1-2|NA|13|NA
TGTGCCATCAAGCAGGGGCAGCGGGATGGCTACACCTTC
CAIKQGQRDGYTF
>TRBV6-6|TRBJ1-2|NA|12|once
TGTGCCAGCAGCCCCAATAGCTATGGCTACACCTTC
CASSPNSYGYTF
>TRBV28|TRBJ2-7|TRBD2|15|few
TGTGCCAGCAGCTTATTAGCGGGAGAATACTACGAGCAGTACTTC
CASSLLAGEYYEQYF
>TRBV2|TRBJ2-5|NA|14|NA
TGTGCCAGCAGTTGGGCGACAAGAGTACATTGGGAGTACTTC
CASSWATRVHWEYF
>TRBV5-6|TRBJ2-7|TRBD1|13|NA
TGTGCCAGCACCGGGACAGGGGGTTACGAGCAGTACTTC
CASTGTGGYEQYF
>TRBV5-5|TRBJ2-3|NA|19|NA
TGTGCCAGCAGCTTGTGGGCCCTGACCTATGGTACTAGCACAGATACGCAGTATTTT
CASSLWALTYGTSTDTQYF
>TRBV4-2|TRBJ2-7|TRBD2|15|NA
TGTGCCAGCAGCCAAGATGCGACTAGCGGGAGCGAGCAGTACTTC
CASSQDATSGSEQYF
>TRBV4-1|TRBJ1-3|NA|17|NA
TGCGCCAGCAGCCAAATCAAGGACGGTCGCTCTGGAAACACCATATATTTT
CASSQIKDGRSGNTIYF
>TRBV11-2|TRBJ2-1|NA|13|once
TGTGCCACCCGACTTGCAGTGTACAATGAGCAGTTCTTC
CATRLAVYNEQFF
>TRBV19|TRBJ2-7|TRBD1|14|NA
TGTGCCAGTAGTTACAGGGGGAACTCCTACGAGCAGTACTTC
CASSYRGNSYEQYF
>TRBV2|TRBJ2-1|NA|15|NA
TGTGCCAGCAGTGATCTAATACCACGAGACAATGAGCAGTTCTTC
CASSDLIPRDNEQFF
>TRBV2|TRBJ2-3|NA|16|NA
TGTGCCAGCAGTGATTTCGGGGAGGACCTCACAGATACGCAGTATTTT
CASSDFGEDLTDTQYF
>TRBV6-6|TRBJ2-7|NA|13|NA
TGTGCCAGCAGTTACGCGGTTACCTACGAGCAGTACTTC
CASSYAVTYEQYF
>TRBV18|TRBJ2-7|NA|15|NA
TGTGCCAGCTCACCGGGACCGATCAGCTCCTACGAGCAGTACTTC
CASSPGPISSYEQYF
>TRBV27|TRBJ2-3|TRBD2|16|once
TGTGCCAGCAGTGCCCTGACTAGCGGGGGGACAGATACGCAGTATTTT
CASSALTSGGTDTQYF
>TRBV15|TRBJ2-7|TRBD1|15|NA
TGTGCCACCAGCCCCCTTTCCAGGGGGCCCGACGAGCAGTACTTC
CATSPLSRGPDEQYF
>TRBV5-4|TRBJ2-4|NA|13|few
TGTGCCAGCAGCTTGGGGGGCGCAAACATTCAGTACTTC
CASSLGGANIQYF
>TRBV7-9|TRBJ2-1|NA|15|NA
TGTGCCAGCAGCTCCTTTTTCTCGCCCTACAATGAGCAGTTCTTC
CASSSFFSPYNEQFF
>TRBV30|TRBJ2-7|NA|13|NA
TGTGCCTGGAGCCAGCCGGACCCCTACGAGCAGTACTTC
CAWSQPDPYEQYF
>TRBV28|TRBJ1-1|NA|12|NA
TGTGCCAGCCGGAAAGGGAACACTGAAGCTTTCTTT
CASRKGNTEAFF
>TRBV30|TRBJ2-5|TRBD1|12|NA
TGTGCCTGGGCGGACAGGGCAGAGACCCAGTACTTC
CAWADRAETQYF
>TRBV30|TRBJ1-2|NA|17|NA
TGTGCCTGGAGTAGGGAGGTGGACAAGGGCCAGAACTATGGCTACACCTTC
CAWSREVDKGQNYGYTF
>TRBV5-4|TRBJ2-7|NA|14|NA
TGTGCCAGCAGCTTGGGCGAGTTACCCTACGAGCAGTACTTC
CASSLGELPYEQYF
>TRBV6-6|TRBJ2-7|TRBD1|15|NA
TGTGCCAGCAAGGGGTGGGACAGGGGTTCCTACGAGCAGTACTTC
CASKGWDRGSYEQYF
>TRBV18|TRBJ2-2|NA|12|NA
TGTGCCAGCTCACCAAAAGCCGGGGAGCTGTTTTTT
CASSPKAGELFF
>TRBV2|TRBJ1-6|TRBD1|17|NA
TGTGCCAGCAGTGGTGGGGACAGGGGGCTCTATAATTCACCCCTCCACTTT
CASSGGDRGLYNSPLHF
>TRBV9|TRBJ2-7|NA|14|NA
TGTGCCAGCAGCCCAAGGGTTGGTGGCTACGAGCAGTACTTC
CASSPRVGGYEQYF
>TRBV5-6|TRBJ2-7|NA|16|medium-sized
TGTGCCAGCCAGGGTCCCCAAATCGGGGGACCCTACGAGCAGTACTTC
CASQGPQIGGPYEQYF
>TRBV6-1|TRBJ2-1|NA|15|few
TGTGCCAGCAGTGGGGACGGTGCCTCCTACAATGAGCAGTTCTTC
CASSGDGASYNEQFF
>TRBV2|TRBJ2-7|NA|16|NA
TGTGCCAGCAGAGGATTGGGTCTCCTAAGAGCCGATGAGCAGTACTTC
CASRGLGLLRADEQYF
>TRBV6-6|TRBJ1-2|NA|11|NA
TGTGCCAGCAGTTACGCTTATGGCTACACCTTC
CASSYAYGYTF
>TRBV6-6|TRBJ1-4|NA|13|NA
TGTGCCAGCAGTTACGGGCGGGCAGAAAAACTGTTTTTT
CASSYGRAEKLFF
>TRBV28|TRBJ1-1|NA|15|once
TGTGCCAGCAGTCAATATCGGGGAAGGAACACTGAAGCTTTCTTT
CASSQYRGRNTEAFF
>TRBV9|TRBJ2-3|NA|15|NA
TGTGCCAGCAGCGTAGCGGCGGTTAGCACAGATACGCAGTATTTT
CASSVAAVSTDTQYF
>TRBV10-2|TRBJ2-7|NA|14|NA
TGCGCCAGCAGTCCACTCGGGGGCTCCTACGAGCAGTACTTC
CASSPLGGSYEQYF
>TRBV7-9|TRBJ2-1|NA|15|NA
TGTGCCAGCAGTTTCCAAGAAAGGGGTATAAATGAGCAGTTCTTC
CASSFQERGINEQFF
>TRBV11-2|TRBJ2-5|TRBD1|13|NA
TGTGCCAGCACCGACAGGGCCCCAGAGACCCAGTACTTC
CASTDRAPETQYF
>TRBV28|TRBJ2-7|NA|13|NA
TGTGCCAGCACTTCGGTGGACGGCTACGAGCAGTACTTC
CASTSVDGYEQYF